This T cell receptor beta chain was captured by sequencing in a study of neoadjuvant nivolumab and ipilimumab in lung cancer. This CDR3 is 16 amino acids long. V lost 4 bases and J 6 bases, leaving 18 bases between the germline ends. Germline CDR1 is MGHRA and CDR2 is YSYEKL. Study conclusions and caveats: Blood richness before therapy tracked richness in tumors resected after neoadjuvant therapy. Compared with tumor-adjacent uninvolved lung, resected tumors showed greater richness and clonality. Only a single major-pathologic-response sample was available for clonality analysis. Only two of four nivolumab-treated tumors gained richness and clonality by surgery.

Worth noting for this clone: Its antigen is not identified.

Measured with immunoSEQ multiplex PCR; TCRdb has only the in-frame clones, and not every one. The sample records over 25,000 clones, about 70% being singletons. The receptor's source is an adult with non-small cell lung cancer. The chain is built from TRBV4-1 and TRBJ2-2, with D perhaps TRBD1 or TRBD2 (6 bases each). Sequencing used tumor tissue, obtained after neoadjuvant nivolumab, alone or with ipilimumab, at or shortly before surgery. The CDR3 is CASSPRGIADPGELFF. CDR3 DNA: TGCGCCAGCAGCCCCAGGGGTATAGCGGATCCCGGGGAGCTGTTTTTT.